The 2 T cell receptor beta chains in this list originate from one sample, sequenced in a study of shared clonotypes between healthy human individuals. Using immunoSEQ multiplex PCR, the repertoire was profiled, and TCRdb retains in-frame clones only, with some absent. There are about 2.3 million clones in the sample; over 85% occur only once, and 0.35% to 0.45% lies in the top ten. The sequencing sample was made of naive CD4+ T cells from PBMCs. Subset noted: CD45RA+ positively selected. These TCRs come from a man aged 18 to 35 in good health. Some clones in this sample may be carry-over from other donors' samples.

The chain links TRBV15 to TRBJ1-2; D gene ambiguous. This CDR3 is built from 12 residues. Trimming pared 1 base from V and 5 bases from J, leaving 5 bases between. The germline gives CDR1 LNHNV, CDR2 YYDKDF (reference sequence). The CDR3 protein is CATSRARYGYTF. The CDR3 nucleotides read TGTGCCACCAGCAGAGCGAGGTATGGCTACACCTTC. Together with reference TRBV15 and TRBJ1-2, the CDR3 gives the full variable domain: DAMVIQNPRYQVTQFGKPVTLSCSQTLNHNVMYWYQQKSSQAPKLLFHYYDKDFNNEADTPDNFQSRRPNTSFCFLDIRSPGLGDTAMYLCATSRARYGYTFGSGTRLTVV.

The V and J genes are TRBV23-1 and TRBJ2-2; 7 bases fit TRBD2. TRBV23-1 is identified as an open reading frame with a role that is uncertain. V lost 10 bases, J lost 3 bases, and 8 bases stayed unmatched. The CDR3 totals 14 residues. The CDR3 loop is CANLSRGDTGELFF. CDR3 DNA sequence: TGCGCCAACTTGTCCCGGGGGGACACCGGGGAGCTGTTTTTT.